This T cell receptor beta chain was sequenced during a study of T cell responses to AZD1222 COVID-19 vaccine (dated by TCRdb to about 2021). Concerning the study at large: AZD1222 recipients given second doses at about 4 weeks or at about 12 weeks were pooled, since spike-specific TCR depth and breadth were not found to differ between the two schedules. A total of 233 trial participants underwent TCR sequencing, of whom about 210 had received two doses of AZD1222 and 26 had received two doses of the MenACWY control vaccine. Trial participants were enrolled by age into subgroups of 18-55, 56-69 and 70-plus years, and roughly 150, 30 and 60 TCR-sequenced participants, respectively, were included in these subgroups.

The germline V gene supplies CDR1 SNHLY and CDR2 FYNNEI. Trimming removed 11 bases from V and 3 bases from J; the gene matches leave 9 bases unexplained. The CDR3 sequence holds 13 residues, the cysteine and phenylalanine included. Left in the record is the CDR3 DNA by itself, 39 bases read in frame from the first base. The CDR3 regions of human TCRbeta chains were analyzed by immunosequencing. The study's processing was this. TCRs in the repertoires were compared against a reference library of SARS-CoV-2-specific TCRs that had been generated with the MIRA antigen-specificity platform. Breadth meant the fraction of unique TCRs that were SARS-CoV-2-associated, whereas depth meant the fraction of total T cells that were SARS-CoV-2-associated. Using the MIRA data, each spike-specific TCR was assigned both to the spike region to which the TCR was reactive and to a CD4 or CD8 class. Log10-transformed breadth and depth values were compared by one-way ANOVA with Sidak's multiple comparisons tests. TCRdb re-hosts the immuneACCESS table, in-frame sequences only. Its copies lack some clones; in the studies checked, an unresolved V gene accounts for under half of them, and the cause for the rest is not known. V, J and clone size are taken as reported in that table, and D and trimming were inferred from the DNA itself. The sample includes 90,000 to 95,000 clones, with around nine tenths observed a single time. In total, the top ten clones hold 15% to 20% of the sample.

The sample's time point, from its label and the paper: baseline before first vaccination. Samples from vaccinated people were obtained from the UK trials COV001 and COV002, which included a single-blind randomized controlled phase 2/3 trial of AZD1222 (ChAdOx1 nCoV-19) in healthy adults. Trial participant PBMC samples were collected at day 0 and day 28 after the second dose for TCRbeta chain sequencing. Broad study findings and their caveats: Participants were mostly white British and included more females than males, and it was suggested by the authors that clonal diversity may have been underestimated. The 56-69-year group was small, and its depth increase did not reach significance, likely because of low power. Conclusions about previously exposed vaccinees are limited because only six or seven AZD1222 recipients were SARS-CoV-2 seropositive at baseline. No day 14 peak-response samples were available, so repertoires were characterized only after the peak T cell response. Reportedly, almost half of the unique spike-specific TCRs recognized epitopes lying outside the regions that are mutated in the B.1.351 and B.1.1.7 variants. A significant rise in spike-specific TCR breadth and depth was observed after two AZD1222 doses relative to day 0 and relative to MenACWY recipients. Vaccine-associated CD4 TCRs spanned the whole spike protein, with dominant responses in regions 160-218 and 743-854.

As regards this clone: Its antigen remains undetermined. No base quality values were provided; no much bigger clone lies one nucleotide off.

The source material was peripheral blood, sampled on day 0 of AZD1222 vaccination. This chain is built from TRBV2 and TRBJ2-7, with TRBD2 matching 8 junction bases. This receptor was obtained from an adult in good health. The CDR3 region reads CACEGLGVYEQYF. The DNA sequence reads TGTGCCTGCGAGGGACTAGGAGTCTACGAGCAGTACTTC.